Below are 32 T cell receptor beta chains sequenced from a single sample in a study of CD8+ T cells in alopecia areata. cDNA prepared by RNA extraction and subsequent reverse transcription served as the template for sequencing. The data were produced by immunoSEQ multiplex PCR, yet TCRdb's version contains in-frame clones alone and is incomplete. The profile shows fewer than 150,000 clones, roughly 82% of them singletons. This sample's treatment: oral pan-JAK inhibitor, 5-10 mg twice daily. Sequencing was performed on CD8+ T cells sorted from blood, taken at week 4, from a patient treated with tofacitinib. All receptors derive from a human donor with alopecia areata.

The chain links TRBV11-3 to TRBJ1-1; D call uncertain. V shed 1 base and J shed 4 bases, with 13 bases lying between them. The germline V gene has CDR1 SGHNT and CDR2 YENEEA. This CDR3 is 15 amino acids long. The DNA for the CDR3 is TGTGCCAGCAGCTTAGTTGAGACTAAGAGCACTGAAGCTTTCTTT. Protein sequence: CASSLVETKSTEAFF.

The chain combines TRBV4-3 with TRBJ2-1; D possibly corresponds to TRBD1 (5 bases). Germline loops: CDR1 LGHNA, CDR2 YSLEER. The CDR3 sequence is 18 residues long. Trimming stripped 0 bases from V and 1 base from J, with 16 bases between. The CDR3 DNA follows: TGCGCCAGCAGCCAAGATCGACCCCTAGGGGTTTCCTACAATGAGCAGTTCTTC. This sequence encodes CASSQDRPLGVSYNEQFF.

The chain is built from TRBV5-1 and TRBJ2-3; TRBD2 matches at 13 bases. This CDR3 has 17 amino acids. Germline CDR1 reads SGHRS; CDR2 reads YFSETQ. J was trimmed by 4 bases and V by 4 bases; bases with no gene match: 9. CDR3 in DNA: TGCGCCAGCAGCCTCAGACTAGCGGGGGGCCTTCCAGATACGCAGTATTTT. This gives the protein CASSLRLAGGLPDTQYF.

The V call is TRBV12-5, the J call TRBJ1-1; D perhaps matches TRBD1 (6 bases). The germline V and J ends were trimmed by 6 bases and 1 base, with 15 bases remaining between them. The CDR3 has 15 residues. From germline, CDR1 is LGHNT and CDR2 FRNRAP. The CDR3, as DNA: TGTGCTAGTGGGGCCGGGCAGGGGAAGAACACTGAAGCTTTCTTT. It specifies CASGAGQGKNTEAFF.

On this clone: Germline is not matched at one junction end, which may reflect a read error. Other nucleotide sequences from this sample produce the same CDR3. CDR3 in DNA: TGTGCCAGCAGTTACTCGCCGAAGCAGAACACTGAGGCTTTCTTT. This codes for CASSYSPKQNTEAFF. The J gene is TRBJ1-1, the V gene TRBV6-5; D uncertain. The length of the CDR3 is 15 residues. From germline, CDR1 is MNHEY and CDR2 SVGAGI.

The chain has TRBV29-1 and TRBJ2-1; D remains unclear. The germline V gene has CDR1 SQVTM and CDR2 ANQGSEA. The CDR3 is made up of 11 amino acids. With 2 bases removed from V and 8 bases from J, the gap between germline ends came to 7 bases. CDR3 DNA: TGCAGCGTTGAACTCCGACATGAGCAGTTCTTC. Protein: CSVELRHEQFF.

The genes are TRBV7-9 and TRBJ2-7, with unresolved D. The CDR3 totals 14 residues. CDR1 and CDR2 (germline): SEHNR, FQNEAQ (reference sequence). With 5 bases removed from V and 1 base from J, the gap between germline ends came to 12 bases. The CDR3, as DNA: TGTGCCAGCAGCCACCGGACGGTTTCCTACGAGCAGTACTTC. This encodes CASSHRTVSYEQYF.

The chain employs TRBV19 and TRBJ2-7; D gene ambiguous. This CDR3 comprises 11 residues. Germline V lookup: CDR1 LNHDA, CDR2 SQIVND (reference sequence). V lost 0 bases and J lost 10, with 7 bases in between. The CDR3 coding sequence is TGTGCCAGTAGTATAGATCGAATACAGTACTTC. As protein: CASSIDRIQYF.

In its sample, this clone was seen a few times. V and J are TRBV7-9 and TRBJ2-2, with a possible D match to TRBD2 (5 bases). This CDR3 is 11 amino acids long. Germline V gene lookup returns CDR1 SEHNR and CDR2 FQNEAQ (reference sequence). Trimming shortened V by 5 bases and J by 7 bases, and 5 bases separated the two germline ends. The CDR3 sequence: CASSGLGELFF. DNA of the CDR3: TGTGCCAGCAGCGGACTCGGGGAGCTGTTTTTT. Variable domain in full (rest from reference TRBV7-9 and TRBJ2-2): DTGVSQNPRHKITKRGQNVTFRCDPISEHNRLYWYRQTLGQGPEFLTYFQNEAQLEKSRLLSDRFSAERPKGSFSTLEIQRTEQGDSAMYLCASSGLGELFFGEGSRLTVL.

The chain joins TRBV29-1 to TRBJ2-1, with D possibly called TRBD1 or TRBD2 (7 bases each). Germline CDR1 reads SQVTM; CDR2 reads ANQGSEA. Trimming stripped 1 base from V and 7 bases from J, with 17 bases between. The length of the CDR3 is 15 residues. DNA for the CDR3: TGCAGCGTTGAAGTAGCAGGGGGAGGGTTTAATGAGCAGTTCTTC. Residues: CSVEVAGGGFNEQFF.

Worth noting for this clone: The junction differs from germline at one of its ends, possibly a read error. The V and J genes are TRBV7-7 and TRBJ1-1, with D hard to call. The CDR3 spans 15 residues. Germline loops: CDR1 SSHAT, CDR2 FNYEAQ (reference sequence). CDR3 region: CASSLSGPSNTEAFF. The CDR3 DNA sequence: TGTGCTAGCAGCTTGTCCGGGCCTTCAAACACTGAAGCTTTCTTT.

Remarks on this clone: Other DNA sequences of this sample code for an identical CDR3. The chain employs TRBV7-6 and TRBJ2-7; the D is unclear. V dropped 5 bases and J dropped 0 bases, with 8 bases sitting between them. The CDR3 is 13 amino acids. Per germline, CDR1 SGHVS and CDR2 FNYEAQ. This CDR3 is CASSLDTSYEQYF. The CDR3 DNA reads TGTGCCAGCAGCCTCGACACCTCCTACGAGCAGTACTTC.

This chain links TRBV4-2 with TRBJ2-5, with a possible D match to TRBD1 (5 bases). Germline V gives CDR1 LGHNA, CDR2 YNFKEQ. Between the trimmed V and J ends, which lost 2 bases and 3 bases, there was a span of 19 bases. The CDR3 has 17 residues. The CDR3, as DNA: TGTGCCAGCAGCCAAAAACAAAGGGGCATTCAGGAAGAGACCCAGTACTTC. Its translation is CASSQKQRGIQEETQYF.

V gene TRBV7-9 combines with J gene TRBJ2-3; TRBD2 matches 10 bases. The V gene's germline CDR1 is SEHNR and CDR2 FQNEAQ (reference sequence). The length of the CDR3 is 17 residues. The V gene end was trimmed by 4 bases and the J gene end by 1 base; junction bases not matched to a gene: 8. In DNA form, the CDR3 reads TGTGCCAGCAGCTCAAGTAGCGGGGGGCTTGGCACAGATACGCAGTATTTT. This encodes CASSSSSGGLGTDTQYF.

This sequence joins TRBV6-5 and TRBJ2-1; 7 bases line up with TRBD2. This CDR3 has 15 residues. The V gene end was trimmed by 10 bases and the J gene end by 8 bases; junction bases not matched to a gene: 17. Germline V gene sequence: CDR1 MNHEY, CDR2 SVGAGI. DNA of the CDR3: TGTGCCACCAAAGCGGGGCAGGCTGGTTTATATGAGCAGTTCTTC. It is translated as CATKAGQAGLYEQFF.

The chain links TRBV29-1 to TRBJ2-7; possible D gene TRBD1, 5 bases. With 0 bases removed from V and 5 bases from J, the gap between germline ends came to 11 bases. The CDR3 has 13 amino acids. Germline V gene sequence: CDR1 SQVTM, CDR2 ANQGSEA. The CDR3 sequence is CSVEEGVGNEQYF. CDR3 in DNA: TGCAGCGTTGAAGAAGGGGTTGGCAACGAGCAGTACTTC.

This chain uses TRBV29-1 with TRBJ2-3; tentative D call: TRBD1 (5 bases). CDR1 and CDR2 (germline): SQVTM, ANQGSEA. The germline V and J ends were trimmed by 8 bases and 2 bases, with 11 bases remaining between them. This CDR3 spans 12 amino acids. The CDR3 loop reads CSSDIVTDTQYF. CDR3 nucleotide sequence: TGCAGCTCGGACATTGTCACAGATACGCAGTATTTT.

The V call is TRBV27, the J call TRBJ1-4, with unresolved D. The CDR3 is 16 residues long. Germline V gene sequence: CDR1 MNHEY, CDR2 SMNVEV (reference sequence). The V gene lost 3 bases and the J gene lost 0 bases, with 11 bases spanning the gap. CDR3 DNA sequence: TGTGCCAGCAGTTTTGACCCTTACGCAACTAATGAAAAACTGTTTTTT. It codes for CASSFDPYATNEKLFF.

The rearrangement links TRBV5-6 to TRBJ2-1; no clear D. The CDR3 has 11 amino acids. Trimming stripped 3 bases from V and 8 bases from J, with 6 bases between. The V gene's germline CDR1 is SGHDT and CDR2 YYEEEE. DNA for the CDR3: TGTGCCAGCAGCTCCGAGGATGAGCAGTTCTTC. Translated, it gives CASSSEDEQFF.

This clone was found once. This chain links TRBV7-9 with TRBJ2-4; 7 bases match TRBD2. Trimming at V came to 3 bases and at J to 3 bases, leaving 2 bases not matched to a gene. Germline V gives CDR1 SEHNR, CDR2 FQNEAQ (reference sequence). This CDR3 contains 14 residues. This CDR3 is CASSFPGGKNIQYF. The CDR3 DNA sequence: TGTGCCAGCAGCTTCCCGGGGGGCAAAAACATTCAGTACTTC. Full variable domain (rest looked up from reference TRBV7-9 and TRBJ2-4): DTGVSQNPRHKITKRGQNVTFRCDPISEHNRLYWYRQTLGQGPEFLTYFQNEAQLEKSRLLSDRFSAERPKGSFSTLEIQRTEQGDSAMYLCASSFPGGKNIQYFGAGTRLSVL.

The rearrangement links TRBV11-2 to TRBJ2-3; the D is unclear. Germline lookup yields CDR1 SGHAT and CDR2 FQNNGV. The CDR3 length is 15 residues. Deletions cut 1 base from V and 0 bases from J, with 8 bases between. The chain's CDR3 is CASSLGRLSTDTQYF. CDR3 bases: TGTGCCAGCAGCTTAGGTCGCCTTAGCACAGATACGCAGTATTTT. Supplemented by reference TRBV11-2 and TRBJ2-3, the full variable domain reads EAGVAQSPRYKIIEKRQSVAFWCNPISGHATLYWYQQILGQGPKLLIQFQNNGVVDDSQLPKDRFSAERLKGVDSTLKIQPAKLEDSAVYLCASSLGRLSTDTQYFGPGTRLTVL.

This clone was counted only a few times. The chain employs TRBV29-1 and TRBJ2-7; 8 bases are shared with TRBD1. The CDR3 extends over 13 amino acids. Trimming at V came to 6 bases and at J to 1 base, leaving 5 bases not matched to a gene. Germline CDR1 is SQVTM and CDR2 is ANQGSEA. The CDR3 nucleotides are TGCAGCGTCGCAACAGGGGGTTCCTACGAGCAGTACTTC. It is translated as CSVATGGSYEQYF.

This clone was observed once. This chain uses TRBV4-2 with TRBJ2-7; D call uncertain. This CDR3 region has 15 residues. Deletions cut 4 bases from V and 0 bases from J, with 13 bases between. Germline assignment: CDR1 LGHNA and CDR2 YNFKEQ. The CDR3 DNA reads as TGTGCCAGCAGCCCCTGGGATAAGAGCTCCTACGAGCAGTACTTC. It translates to CASSPWDKSSYEQYF.

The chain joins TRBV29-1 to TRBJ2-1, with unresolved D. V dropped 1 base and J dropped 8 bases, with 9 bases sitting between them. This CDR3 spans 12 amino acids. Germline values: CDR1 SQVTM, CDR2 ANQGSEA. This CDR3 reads CSVEGTLYEQFF. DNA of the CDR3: TGCAGCGTTGAAGGGACCCTCTATGAGCAGTTCTTC.

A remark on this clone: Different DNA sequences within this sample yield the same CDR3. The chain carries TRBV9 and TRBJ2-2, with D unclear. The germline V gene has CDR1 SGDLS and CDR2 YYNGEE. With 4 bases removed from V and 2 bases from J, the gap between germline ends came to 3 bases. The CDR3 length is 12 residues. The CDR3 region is CASSPNTGELFF. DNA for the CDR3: TGTGCCAGCAGCCCTAACACCGGGGAGCTGTTTTTT.

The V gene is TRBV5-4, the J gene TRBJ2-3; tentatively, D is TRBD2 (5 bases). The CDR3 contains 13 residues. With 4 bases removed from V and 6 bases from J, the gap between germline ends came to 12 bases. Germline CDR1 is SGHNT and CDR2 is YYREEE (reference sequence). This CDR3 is CASSPGLGDTQYF. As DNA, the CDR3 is TGTGCCAGCAGCCCAGGACTGGGCGATACGCAGTATTTT.

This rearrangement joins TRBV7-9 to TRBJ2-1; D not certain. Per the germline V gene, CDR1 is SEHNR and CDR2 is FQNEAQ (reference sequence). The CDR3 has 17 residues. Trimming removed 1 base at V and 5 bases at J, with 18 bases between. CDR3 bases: TGTGCCAGCAGCTTAGATCAACGTCTAGACCTCCACAATGAGCAGTTCTTC. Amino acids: CASSLDQRLDLHNEQFF.

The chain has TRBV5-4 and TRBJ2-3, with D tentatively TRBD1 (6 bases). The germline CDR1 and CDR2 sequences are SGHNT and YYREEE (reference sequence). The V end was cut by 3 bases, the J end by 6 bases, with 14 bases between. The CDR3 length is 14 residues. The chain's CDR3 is CASSYETGLDTQYF. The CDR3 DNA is TGTGCCAGCAGCTACGAAACAGGGTTGGATACGCAGTATTTT.

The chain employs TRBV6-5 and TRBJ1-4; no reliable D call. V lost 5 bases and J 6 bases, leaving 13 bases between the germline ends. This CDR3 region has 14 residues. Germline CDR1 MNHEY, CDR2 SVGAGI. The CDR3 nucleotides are TGTGCCAGCAGTCCGACCTCGTTTGATGAAAAACTGTTTTTT. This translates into CASSPTSFDEKLFF.

The CDR3 region is CASSQETGSSYEQYF. DNA for the CDR3: TGTGCCAGCAGCCAAGAAACAGGCAGCTCCTACGAGCAGTACTTC. This chain joins TRBV4-2 and TRBJ2-7; a weak D match, TRBD1 (5 bases). Trimming stripped 0 bases from V and 0 bases from J, with 9 bases between. Germline-derived CDR1 and CDR2 are LGHNA and YNFKEQ. This CDR3 is built from 15 residues.

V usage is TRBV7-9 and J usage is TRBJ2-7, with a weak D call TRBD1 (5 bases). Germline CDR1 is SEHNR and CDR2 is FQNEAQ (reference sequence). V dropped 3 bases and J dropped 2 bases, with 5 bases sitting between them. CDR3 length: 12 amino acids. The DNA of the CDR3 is TGTGCCAGCAGCTTGGACACCTACGAGCAGTACTTC. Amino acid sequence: CASSLDTYEQYF.

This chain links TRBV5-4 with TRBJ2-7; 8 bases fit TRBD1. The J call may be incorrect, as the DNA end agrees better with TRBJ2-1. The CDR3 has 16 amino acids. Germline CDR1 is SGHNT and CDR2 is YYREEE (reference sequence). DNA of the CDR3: TGTGCCAGCAGGGGTACCGGGACAGGTATGTCAAATGAGCAGTTCTTC. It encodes CASRGTGTGMSNEQFF.